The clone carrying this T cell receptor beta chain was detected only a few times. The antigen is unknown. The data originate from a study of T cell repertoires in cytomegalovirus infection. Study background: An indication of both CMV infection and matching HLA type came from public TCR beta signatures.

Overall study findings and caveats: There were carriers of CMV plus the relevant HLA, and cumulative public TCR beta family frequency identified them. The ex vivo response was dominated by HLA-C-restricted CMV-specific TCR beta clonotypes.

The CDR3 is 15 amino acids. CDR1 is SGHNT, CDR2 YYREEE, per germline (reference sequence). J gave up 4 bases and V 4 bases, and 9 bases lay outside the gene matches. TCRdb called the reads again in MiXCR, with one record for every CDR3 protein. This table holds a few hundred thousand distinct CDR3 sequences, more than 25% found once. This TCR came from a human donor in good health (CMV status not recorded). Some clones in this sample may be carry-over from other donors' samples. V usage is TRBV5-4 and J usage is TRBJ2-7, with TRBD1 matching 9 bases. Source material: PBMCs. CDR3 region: CASSPRTGVSYEQYF. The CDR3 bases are TGTGCCAGCAGCCCTAGGACAGGGGTGAGTTACGAGCAGTACTTC.